The T cell receptor (beta chain) under discussion was sequenced for a study of radiation and T cells in renal cell carcinoma. Clones were sequenced by immunoSEQ multiplex PCR, and TCRdb holds only the in-frame ones, with some missing. The repertoire consists of about 170,000 clones, with less than 90% occurring once and the leading ten covering approximately 11%. The germline V and J ends were trimmed by 5 bases and 6 bases, with 9 bases remaining between them. The CDR3 covers 12 residues. Germline CDR1 and CDR2: SGDLS and YYNGEE. Stated time point: blood 4 weeks post-SBRT, at nephrectomy. Treatment noted: 15 Gy SBRT to primary tumor, nephrectomy 4 weeks later.

The sequenced sample was blood, obtained from a patient whose treatment included radiotherapy and nephrectomy. The V and J genes are TRBV9 and TRBJ2-1; D is possibly TRBD1 or TRBD2 (5 bases each). This clonotype was obtained from a woman aged 45-60 years with renal cell carcinoma. The CDR3 nucleotides are TGTGCCAGCAGTCGGGACCGCAATGAGCAGTTCTTC. This encodes CASSRDRNEQFF.